The TCR beta chain under discussion was sequenced for a study of naive and memory T cell subsets. Study-wide results and caveats: Diversity fell and Gini index rose from naive through CM, EM, EMRA. Over 85% of naive TCR sequences appeared only once after error correction, unlike memory subsets.

Remarks on this clonotype: Antigen specificity is unknown.

The CDR3 is made up of 15 amino acids. Trimming cost V 4 bases and J 2 bases, with 12 bases left between them. The germline V gene has CDR1 SNHLY and CDR2 FYNNEI. Both TRBC1 and TRBC2 were covered by a beta constant-region primer of two equimolar oligonucleotides. Ligation attached a single-stranded oligonucleotide with a 12-nucleotide UMI and the SP2 primer to the cDNA 3' end. One entry per CDR3 protein, called by TCRdb with MiXCR from the UMI-ligation and nested PCR reads. The profile shows about 80,000 distinct CDR3 sequences, around 12% of them singletons. V usage is TRBV2 and J usage is TRBJ2-1, with D uncertain. The sequencing sample was made of central memory CD4+ T cells from blood. This clonotype originated in a human donor in good health. DNA of the CDR3: TGTGCCAGCAGTGCTGGGTCTATTGCCTACAATGAGCAGTTCTTC. Its translation: CASSAGSIAYNEQFF.